This is a list of T cell receptor beta chains from one sample in a study of blood T cell repertoires in COVID-19. Profiled with immunoSEQ multiplex PCR; TCRdb holds only in-frame clones, not every one. The data contain fewer than 450,000 clones, about 90% of them singletons. The sample consisted of PBMCs or T cells enriched from blood (not recorded which). Source of these receptors: a man aged 18 to 30 who had recovered from COVID-19. The CDR3 runs from the conserved cysteine through the conserved F or W. The order of the fields is clone size, D gene, V gene, J gene, CDR3 protein, CDR3 DNA. The D gene is left open where the match is weak. The size entry is marked missing in some rows and otherwise reads once, few, many or a size class.

abundance: .
d_gene: .
v_gene: TRBV5-4
j_gene: TRBJ2-1
CDR3aa: CASSMVEPNNEQFF
CDR3nt: TGTGCCAGCAGCATGGTCGAACCTAACAATGAGCAGTTCTTC

abundance: .
d_gene: .
v_gene: TRBV7-9
j_gene: TRBJ1-4
CDR3aa: CASSLGTKEGEKLFF
CDR3nt: TGTGCCAGCAGCTTAGGGACTAAGGAGGGCGAAAAACTGTTTTTT

abundance: .
d_gene: .
v_gene: TRBV18
j_gene: TRBJ2-2
CDR3aa: CASRRQENTGELFF
CDR3nt: TGTGCCAGCCGGAGACAGGAAAACACCGGGGAGCTGTTTTTT

abundance: .
d_gene: .
v_gene: TRBV7-9
j_gene: TRBJ1-1
CDR3aa: CASARAGGTEAFF
CDR3nt: TGTGCCAGCGCGAGGGCCGGGGGCACTGAAGCTTTCTTT

abundance: .
d_gene: TRBD1
v_gene: TRBV10-3
j_gene: TRBJ1-4
CDR3aa: CAISPGTGFGPTNEKLFF
CDR3nt: TGTGCCATCAGTCCCGGGACAGGGTTTGGCCCAACTAATGAAAAACTGTTTTTT

abundance: once
d_gene: .
v_gene: TRBV5-1
j_gene: TRBJ2-1
CDR3aa: CASSLNRDNEQFF
CDR3nt: TGCGCCAGCAGCCTGAATCGCGACAATGAGCAGTTCTTC

abundance: .
d_gene: .
v_gene: TRBV3-1/TRBV3-2
j_gene: TRBJ2-7
CDR3aa: CASSQGTDYEQYF
CDR3nt: TGTGCCAGCAGCCAAGGGACAGACTACGAGCAGTACTTC

abundance: .
d_gene: .
v_gene: TRBV28
j_gene: TRBJ1-2
CDR3aa: CASSRATASYGYTF
CDR3nt: TGTGCCAGCAGTAGAGCGACAGCTTCCTATGGCTACACCTTC

abundance: .
d_gene: TRBD1
v_gene: TRBV7-9
j_gene: TRBJ1-4
CDR3aa: CASSFVGQGSEKLFF
CDR3nt: TGTGCCAGCAGCTTTGTGGGACAGGGAAGTGAAAAACTGTTTTTT

abundance: .
d_gene: TRBD1
v_gene: TRBV10-2
j_gene: TRBJ1-2
CDR3aa: CASTGGQGASGYTF
CDR3nt: TGCGCCAGCACGGGTGGGCAGGGGGCGAGTGGCTACACCTTC

abundance: .
d_gene: .
v_gene: TRBV7-9
j_gene: TRBJ1-1
CDR3aa: CASTEPNTEAFF
CDR3nt: TGTGCCAGCACTGAGCCGAACACTGAAGCTTTCTTT

abundance: once
d_gene: .
v_gene: TRBV7-9
j_gene: TRBJ1-1
CDR3aa: CASSKLGNTEAFF
CDR3nt: TGTGCCAGCAGCAAACTCGGGAACACTGAAGCTTTCTTT

abundance: .
d_gene: TRBD2
v_gene: TRBV7-9
j_gene: TRBJ2-3
CDR3aa: CASSSVMAGVDTQYF
CDR3nt: TGTGCCAGCAGCTCCGTTATGGCGGGAGTAGATACGCAGTATTTT

abundance: .
d_gene: TRBD2
v_gene: TRBV19
j_gene: TRBJ2-7
CDR3aa: CASSMSTSGRDEQYF
CDR3nt: TGTGCCAGTAGTATGTCTACTAGCGGGAGGGACGAGCAGTACTTC

abundance: .
d_gene: .
v_gene: TRBV28
j_gene: TRBJ2-7
CDR3aa: CASSLSQAYEQYF
CDR3nt: TGTGCCAGCAGTTTATCCCAGGCCTACGAGCAGTACTTC

abundance: .
d_gene: .
v_gene: TRBV28
j_gene: TRBJ2-7
CDR3aa: CASSFQTYEQYF
CDR3nt: TGTGCCAGCAGTTTCCAGACCTACGAGCAGTACTTC

abundance: .
d_gene: TRBD1
v_gene: TRBV9
j_gene: TRBJ1-1
CDR3aa: CASSVAPTGGYEAFF
CDR3nt: TGTGCCAGCAGCGTAGCTCCGACAGGGGGTTATGAAGCTTTCTTT

abundance: .
d_gene: TRBD2
v_gene: TRBV5-1
j_gene: TRBJ2-7
CDR3aa: CASSWTGGGRTYEQYF
CDR3nt: TGCGCCAGCAGCTGGACGGGCGGGGGTAGGACCTACGAGCAGTACTTC

abundance: .
d_gene: TRBD1
v_gene: TRBV13
j_gene: TRBJ2-7
CDR3aa: CASVPGQGHYEQYF
CDR3nt: TGTGCCAGTGTACCGGGACAGGGTCACTACGAGCAGTACTTC

abundance: .
d_gene: TRBD2
v_gene: TRBV14
j_gene: TRBJ2-3
CDR3aa: CASSTTMGLAESTDTQYF
CDR3nt: TGTGCCAGCAGTACCACCATGGGACTAGCGGAAAGCACAGATACGCAGTATTTT

abundance: .
d_gene: .
v_gene: TRBV19
j_gene: TRBJ1-1
CDR3aa: CASSILAVNTEAFF
CDR3nt: TGTGCCAGTAGTATATTGGCAGTTAACACTGAAGCTTTCTTT

abundance: .
d_gene: .
v_gene: TRBV20-1
j_gene: TRBJ1-1
CDR3aa: CSADGVGAFF
CDR3nt: TGCAGTGCGGACGGGGTGGGGGCTTTCTTT

abundance: .
d_gene: TRBD2
v_gene: TRBV27
j_gene: TRBJ2-1
CDR3aa: CASRLGAGGRRNEQFF
CDR3nt: TGTGCCAGCAGACTCGGGGCGGGGGGCAGGCGCAATGAGCAGTTCTTC

abundance: once
d_gene: .
v_gene: TRBV7-2
j_gene: TRBJ1-2
CDR3aa: CASSRDSTYGYTF
CDR3nt: TGTGCCAGCTCCCGGGACTCCACCTATGGCTACACCTTC

abundance: .
d_gene: .
v_gene: TRBV4-1
j_gene: TRBJ2-7
CDR3aa: CASSQESRISYEQYF
CDR3nt: TGCGCCAGCAGCCAAGAATCTAGGATCTCCTACGAGCAGTACTTC

abundance: .
d_gene: TRBD2
v_gene: TRBV5-1
j_gene: TRBJ2-7
CDR3aa: CASSLVTSFFYEQYF
CDR3nt: TGCGCCAGCAGCTTGGTGACTAGCTTTTTCTACGAGCAGTACTTC

abundance: .
d_gene: TRBD1
v_gene: TRBV24-1
j_gene: TRBJ2-6
CDR3aa: CATSDYRGVNSGANVLTF
CDR3nt: TGTGCCACCAGTGACTACAGGGGCGTCAACTCTGGGGCCAACGTCCTGACTTTC

abundance: once
d_gene: TRBD1
v_gene: TRBV2
j_gene: TRBJ1-6
CDR3aa: CASRDREGAYNSPLHF
CDR3nt: TGTGCCAGCAGGGACAGGGAAGGGGCCTATAATTCACCCCTCCACTTT

abundance: .
d_gene: TRBD1
v_gene: TRBV11-2
j_gene: TRBJ1-6
CDR3aa: CASSGRTGDDNSPLHF
CDR3nt: TGTGCCAGCAGCGGTAGGACAGGGGACGATAATTCACCCCTCCACTTT

abundance: .
d_gene: .
v_gene: TRBV21-1
j_gene: TRBJ1-3
CDR3aa: CASSTRPGQGTRNTIYF
CDR3nt: TGTGCCAGCAGCACAAGACCGGGACAGGGAACAAGAAACACCATATATTTT

abundance: .
d_gene: .
v_gene: TRBV9
j_gene: TRBJ1-2
CDR3aa: CASSTNPTTELNYGYTF
CDR3nt: TGTGCCAGCAGCACCAACCCTACAACGGAACTAAACTATGGCTACACCTTC

abundance: .
d_gene: TRBD1
v_gene: TRBV27
j_gene: TRBJ1-1
CDR3aa: CASSFGQGQTEAFF
CDR3nt: TGTGCCAGCAGTTTTGGACAGGGACAGACTGAAGCTTTCTTT

abundance: .
d_gene: .
v_gene: TRBV7-9
j_gene: TRBJ2-3
CDR3aa: CASSSLTDTQYF
CDR3nt: TGTGCCAGCAGCTCCCTCACAGATACGCAGTATTTT

abundance: few
d_gene: .
v_gene: TRBV28
j_gene: TRBJ1-2
CDR3aa: CASSKTDYGYTF
CDR3nt: TGTGCCAGCAGCAAGACAGACTATGGCTACACCTTC

abundance: .
d_gene: TRBD1
v_gene: TRBV5-1
j_gene: TRBJ2-7
CDR3aa: CASSPTGGTPYEQYF
CDR3nt: TGCGCCAGCAGCCCGACAGGGGGCACTCCCTACGAGCAGTACTTC

abundance: once
d_gene: .
v_gene: TRBV15
j_gene: TRBJ2-7
CDR3aa: CATSDTGTHEQYF
CDR3nt: TGTGCCACCAGCGATACAGGGACCCACGAGCAGTACTTC

abundance: once
d_gene: TRBD2
v_gene: TRBV5-4
j_gene: TRBJ2-5
CDR3aa: CASSPGTSGGNPTQETQYF
CDR3nt: TGTGCCAGCAGCCCGGGGACTAGCGGGGGAAATCCTACTCAAGAGACCCAGTACTTC

abundance: once
d_gene: .
v_gene: TRBV5-5
j_gene: TRBJ1-5
CDR3aa: CASSFSDISAINQPQHF
CDR3nt: TGTGCCAGCAGCTTCTCCGACATATCCGCCATCAATCAGCCCCAGCATTTT

abundance: .
d_gene: .
v_gene: TRBV28
j_gene: TRBJ1-3
CDR3aa: CASSPGQPRNTIYF
CDR3nt: TGTGCCAGCAGTCCCGGACAGCCCCGAAACACCATATATTTT

abundance: .
d_gene: .
v_gene: TRBV24-1
j_gene: TRBJ1-3
CDR3aa: CATSRAAYNTIYF
CDR3nt: TGTGCCACGTCCAGGGCCGCGTACAACACCATATATTTT

abundance: .
d_gene: TRBD1
v_gene: TRBV10-3
j_gene: TRBJ2-3
CDR3aa: CAISEGQGTDTQYF
CDR3nt: TGTGCCATCAGTGAGGGACAGGGTACAGATACGCAGTATTTT

abundance: .
d_gene: .
v_gene: TRBV28
j_gene: TRBJ1-2
CDR3aa: CASSTTESGYTF
CDR3nt: TGTGCCAGCAGTACAACAGAGTCCGGCTACACCTTC

abundance: .
d_gene: .
v_gene: TRBV7-8
j_gene: TRBJ1-1
CDR3aa: CASSLIPGRTEAFF
CDR3nt: TGTGCCAGCAGCTTAATTCCAGGGCGAACTGAAGCTTTCTTT

abundance: .
d_gene: TRBD1
v_gene: TRBV5-1
j_gene: TRBJ1-2
CDR3aa: CASSGTGGPGPYGYTF
CDR3nt: TGCGCCAGCAGCGGAACAGGGGGCCCTGGCCCGTATGGCTACACCTTC

abundance: .
d_gene: .
v_gene: TRBV11-1
j_gene: TRBJ1-2
CDR3aa: CASSASRVANYVYTF
CDR3nt: TGTGCCAGCAGCGCGTCGAGAGTTGCTAACTATGTCTACACCTTC

abundance: .
d_gene: .
v_gene: TRBV6-7
j_gene: TRBJ2-5
CDR3aa: CASSYLNEGEETQYF
CDR3nt: TGTGCCAGCAGTTACCTCAACGAGGGGGAAGAGACCCAGTACTTC

abundance: .
d_gene: .
v_gene: TRBV5-1
j_gene: TRBJ1-6
CDR3aa: CASSLEAGLDSPLHF
CDR3nt: TGCGCCAGCAGCTTGGAAGCGGGTTTGGATTCACCCCTCCACTTT

abundance: .
d_gene: .
v_gene: TRBV7-3
j_gene: TRBJ2-3
CDR3aa: CASSLTDTQYF
CDR3nt: TGTGCCAGCAGCCTCACAGATACGCAGTATTTT

abundance: .
d_gene: .
v_gene: TRBV11-2
j_gene: TRBJ1-3
CDR3aa: CASSLGGRAIYF
CDR3nt: TGTGCCAGCAGCTTAGGAGGCAGGGCCATATATTTT

abundance: .
d_gene: .
v_gene: TRBV5-6
j_gene: TRBJ1-6
CDR3aa: CASRRLGGDYNSPLHF
CDR3nt: TGTGCCAGCAGACGACTTGGGGGGGACTATAATTCACCCCTCCACTTT

abundance: .
d_gene: TRBD1
v_gene: TRBV4-1
j_gene: TRBJ2-5
CDR3aa: CASSQTDRGQETQYF
CDR3nt: TGCGCCAGCAGCCAAACGGACAGGGGGCAAGAGACCCAGTACTTC

abundance: .
d_gene: TRBD1
v_gene: TRBV6-4
j_gene: TRBJ1-5
CDR3aa: CASSTNRGLRGEPQHF
CDR3nt: TGTGCCAGCAGTACTAACAGGGGGCTAAGGGGAGAGCCCCAGCATTTT

abundance: once
d_gene: TRBD2
v_gene: TRBV4-2
j_gene: TRBJ2-7
CDR3aa: CASSRGLAGVFEQYF
CDR3nt: TGTGCCAGCAGCCGGGGACTAGCGGGAGTCTTTGAGCAGTACTTC

abundance: .
d_gene: .
v_gene: TRBV10-3
j_gene: TRBJ1-2
CDR3aa: CAIMSRLDNYGYTF
CDR3nt: TGTGCCATCATGAGCAGGCTGGATAACTATGGCTACACCTTC

abundance: .
d_gene: .
v_gene: TRBV6-5
j_gene: TRBJ1-4
CDR3aa: CASTSRPGREKLFF
CDR3nt: TGTGCCAGCACCTCGCGGCCCGGTCGGGAAAAACTGTTTTTT

abundance: .
d_gene: .
v_gene: TRBV6-1
j_gene: TRBJ1-5
CDR3aa: CASSDPPQPQHF
CDR3nt: TGTGCCAGCAGTGACCCTCCCCAGCCCCAGCATTTT

abundance: .
d_gene: .
v_gene: TRBV5-6
j_gene: TRBJ1-2
CDR3aa: CASSSPKPYGYTF
CDR3nt: TGTGCCAGCAGTTCCCCCAAGCCCTATGGCTACACCTTC